These 25 T cell receptor beta chains were sequenced from one sample in a study of CD8 T cells in ankylosing spondylitis. TCRdb recomputed calls from the 5' RACE reads with MiXCR, one row per CDR3 protein. The sample has 100,000 to 150,000 distinct CDR3 sequences; approximately 9.9% are singletons. What was sequenced was blood, either unsorted or a sorted T cell fraction (not recorded which). These receptors came from a male donor with ankylosing spondylitis or in good health (not recorded which).

This clonotype came up a few times. V is TRBV27 and J is TRBJ2-7; D call uncertain. Germline CDR1 is MNHEY and CDR2 is SMNVEV (reference sequence). This CDR3 spans 15 amino acids. Trimming cost V 6 bases and J 4 bases, with 19 bases left between them. Written as DNA, the CDR3 is TGTGCCAGCAGCTCCCGCATCAGTCGGTCATACGAGCAGTACTTC. This gives the protein CASSSRISRSYEQYF.

The V and J genes are TRBV29-1 and TRBJ2-2, with D possibly being TRBD1 (5 bases). Germline V gives CDR1 SQVTM, CDR2 ANQGSEA. The V gene lost 3 bases and the J gene lost 1 base, with 6 bases spanning the gap. This CDR3 contains 13 residues. CDR3 region: CSVDTGNTGELFF. As DNA, the CDR3 is TGCAGCGTTGATACAGGGAACACCGGGGAGCTGTTTTTT.

This clonotype was observed a handful of times. The chain employs TRBV6-5 and TRBJ1-1; D remains ambiguous. Germline V gene sequence: CDR1 MNHEY, CDR2 SVGAGI. The CDR3 consists of 15 residues. V was shortened by 4 bases and J by 1 base, with 13 bases between the two germline ends. The chain's CDR3 is CASSSSMGKNTEAFF. Written as DNA, the CDR3 is TGTGCCAGCAGTTCCTCTATGGGGAAGAACACTGAAGCTTTCTTT.

The gene calls are TRBV2 and TRBJ2-1; TRBD2 aligns across 7 bases. The CDR3 consists of 18 residues. Unmatched junction bases numbered 18, after V lost 8 bases and J lost 2 bases. Germline V CDR1 and CDR2: SNHLY, FYNNEI. The CDR3 sequence: CASCLSRGGSPTYNEQFF. In nucleotides, the CDR3 is TGTGCCAGCTGTTTGAGTCGTGGCGGGAGCCCGACCTACAATGAGCAGTTCTTC.

This clonotype was seen ten or more times. The rearrangement uses TRBV29-1 and TRBJ2-7; D is uncertain. Trimming shortened V by 5 bases and J by 2 bases, and 13 bases separated the two germline ends. The CDR3 extends over 13 amino acids. Germline values: CDR1 SQVTM, CDR2 ANQGSEA. The CDR3 region has the DNA TGCAGCGTTCATAACCGTGGAACCTACGAGCAGTACTTC. Protein sequence: CSVHNRGTYEQYF.

On this clonotype: A much larger clone differs by one base, so this may be a read error. This chain uses TRBV7-2 with TRBJ2-3, with D unclear. CDR3 length: 12 residues. Trimming took 3 bases from V and 6 from J, leaving 7 bases between them. Germline lookup yields CDR1 SGHTA and CDR2 FQGNSA. The CDR3 region has the DNA TGTGCCAGCAGCTTTGGGCAGGATACGCAGTATTTT. Its translation is CASSFGQDTQYF.

This clonotype was seen at least ten times. The V gene is TRBV9, the J gene TRBJ2-1, with TRBD2 matching over 9 bases. Germline lookup yields CDR1 SGDLS and CDR2 YYNGEE. The CDR3 sequence is 16 residues long. The V and J ends lost 0 bases and 7 bases, in that order; junction bases with no gene match: 8. As DNA, the CDR3 is TGTGCCAGCAGCGTAGAGGTAGGACTAGCGTGGAATGAGCAGTTCTTC. This translates into CASSVEVGLAWNEQFF.

In this sample, this clonotype turned up a few times. The chain combines TRBV7-2 with TRBJ2-7, with a weak D call TRBD2 (5 bases). This CDR3 region has 15 residues. V was pared by 5 bases and J by 7 bases, with 21 bases between. Germline-derived CDR1 and CDR2 are SGHTA and FQGNSA. The chain's CDR3 is CASSLGLSGVWEQYF. The CDR3 DNA sequence: TGTGCCAGCAGCCTAGGACTGAGCGGTGTGTGGGAGCAGTACTTC. The complete variable domain, with remaining parts taken from reference TRBV7-2 and TRBJ2-7, reads GAGVSQSPSNKVTEKGKDVELRCDPISGHTALYWYRQSLGQGLEFLIYFQGNSAPDKSGLPSDRFSAERTGGSVSTLTIQRTQQEDSAVYLCASSLGLSGVWEQYFGPGTRLTVT.

This clonotype was recorded many times. J is TRBJ2-1 and V is TRBV7-2; the D is unclear. Germline CDR1 SGHTA, CDR2 FQGNSA. Trimming left V 5 bases short and J 7 bases short, with 18 bases between. This CDR3 region has 15 residues. CDR3 in DNA: TGTGCCAGCAGCCCAGGACCCAATTTGGGGAATGAGCAGTTCTTC. This encodes CASSPGPNLGNEQFF. The full variable domain, its missing parts supplied by reference TRBV7-2 and TRBJ2-1, is GAGVSQSPSNKVTEKGKDVELRCDPISGHTALYWYRQSLGQGLEFLIYFQGNSAPDKSGLPSDRFSAERTGGSVSTLTIQRTQQEDSAVYLCASSPGPNLGNEQFFGPGTRLTVL.

This clonotype has a count of ten or more. CDR3 region: CASSVDNLGNTIYF. CDR3 in DNA: TGCGCCAGCAGCGTCGACAATTTGGGAAACACCATATATTTT. This chain joins TRBV5-1 and TRBJ1-3; D gene uncertain. The V end was cut by 4 bases, the J end by 4 bases, with 12 bases between. This CDR3 has 14 amino acids. Germline values: CDR1 SGHRS, CDR2 YFSETQ.

This clonotype was seen a few times. The rearrangement links TRBV21-1 to TRBJ2-4. TRBV21-1 is given as a pseudogene. This CDR3 is built from 14 residues. The CDR3 here is CASSKVKAKNSQYF. Written as DNA, the CDR3 is TGTGCCAGCAGCAAAGTGAAAGCCAAAAACAGTCAGTACTTC.

This sequence joins TRBV7-2 and TRBJ2-3; D gene uncertain. In germline, CDR1 is SGHTA, CDR2 FQGNSA. The V end was cut by 6 bases, the J end by 0 bases, with 13 bases between. The CDR3 has 15 amino acids. The CDR3 DNA reads as TGTGCCAGCAGTTTCCTCCACGGCAGCACAGATACGCAGTATTTT. Translated, it gives CASSFLHGSTDTQYF.

This clonotype was counted many times. This sequence joins TRBV7-2 and TRBJ1-4; D unresolved. The CDR3 length is 15 residues. V lost 6 bases, J lost 0 bases, and 11 bases lay in between. Germline V gives CDR1 SGHTA, CDR2 FQGNSA. The CDR3 DNA reads TGTGCCAGCAGTCATAGTTATGCAACTAATGAAAAACTGTTTTTT. Its translation is CASSHSYATNEKLFF.

The V call is TRBV28, the J call TRBJ1-6; D gene ambiguous. Germline V gene data show CDR1 as MDHEN and CDR2 as SYDVKM. This CDR3 contains 11 residues. Trimming left V 10 bases short and J 13 bases short, with 14 bases between. CDR3 sequence reads: CAMGTRLPLHF. The CDR3 nucleotides are TGTGCCATGGGCACCAGGCTCCCCCTCCACTTT.

The table lists this clonotype with many counts. This rearrangement joins TRBV20-1 to TRBJ2-7; 8 bases are a match to TRBD2. This CDR3 has 14 amino acids. Trimming at V came to 0 bases and at J to 1 base, leaving 2 bases not matched to a gene. CDR1 and CDR2 (germline): DFQATT, SNEGSKA (reference sequence). CDR3 DNA: TGCAGTGCTAGAGAGGCGGGAGGATCCTACGAGCAGTACTTC. Translation gives CSAREAGGSYEQYF.

In this sample, this clonotype turned up many times. The rearrangement links TRBV7-8 to TRBJ1-2; D perhaps matches TRBD1 (6 bases). CDR3 length: 14 residues. Per the germline V gene, CDR1 is SGHVS and CDR2 is FQNEAQ. V gave up 7 bases and J gave up 4 bases, with 16 bases separating them. CDR3: CASTQGGELYGYTF. CDR3 in DNA: TGTGCCAGCACCCAAGGGGGAGAACTCTATGGCTACACCTTC. The full variable domain, rest sourced from reference TRBV7-8 and TRBJ1-2, is GAGVSQSPRYKVAKRGQDVALRCDPISGHVSLFWYQQALGQGPEFLTYFQNEAQLDKSGLPSDRFFAERPEGSVSTLKIQRTQQEDSAVYLCASTQGGELYGYTFGSGTRLTVV.

At least ten counts were recorded for this clonotype. V and J are TRBV7-9 and TRBJ2-7, with 8 bases aligning to TRBD1. Germline V gives CDR1 SEHNR, CDR2 FQNEAQ (reference sequence). The CDR3 is made up of 14 amino acids. V lost 7 bases and J lost 7; bases outside the gene matches: 12. The CDR3, as DNA: TGTGCCAGCACCCGTCCCGGGACAGGAGAGGAGCAGTACTTC. Translation gives CASTRPGTGEEQYF.

The chain employs TRBV7-2 and TRBJ2-7; D possibly corresponds to TRBD1 (8 bases). The CDR3 spans 16 residues. Germline V gene lookup returns CDR1 SGHTA and CDR2 FQGNSA. Trimming took 1 base from V and 7 from J, leaving 20 bases between them. Here the CDR3 DNA reads TGTGCCAGCAGCTTAGAAAGCGGGACAGGTCGTTGGGAGCAGTACTTC. As protein: CASSLESGTGRWEQYF.

In its sample, this clonotype was seen many times. CDR3 protein: CASSFGTATEQFF. The CDR3 region has the DNA TGTGCCAGCAGCTTTGGGACCGCCACTGAGCAGTTCTTC. The chain links TRBV9 to TRBJ2-1; D tentatively reads TRBD1 or TRBD2 (5 bases each). The germline CDR1 and CDR2 sequences are SGDLS and YYNGEE. CDR3 length: 13 amino acids. Trimming removed 4 bases from V and 9 bases from J, with 14 bases in between.

This clonotype was seen repeatedly, ten times or more. The rearrangement links TRBV13 to TRBJ2-3; D gene unclear. Trimming took off 0 bases at V and 4 bases at J, with 11 bases between the two ends. The CDR3 length is 15 residues. The germline gives CDR1 PRHDT, CDR2 FYEKMQ (reference sequence). CDR3 region: CASSLGGVTSDTQYF. For the CDR3, the DNA is TGTGCCAGCAGCTTAGGCGGAGTTACGTCAGATACGCAGTATTTT.

This clonotype was recorded many times. The chain carries TRBV5-1 and TRBJ2-5; the D call may be TRBD1 or TRBD2 (5 bases each). Germline V gives CDR1 SGHRS, CDR2 YFSETQ. The CDR3 consists of 14 residues. Trimming took 4 bases from V and 2 from J, leaving 12 bases between them. CDR3 residues: CASSDGTTQETQYF. The CDR3, as DNA: TGCGCCAGCAGCGACGGGACGACACAAGAGACCCAGTACTTC. Complete variable domain (other parts from reference TRBV5-1 and TRBJ2-5): KAGVTQTPRYLIKTRGQQVTLSCSPISGHRSVSWYQQTPGQGLQFLFEYFSETQRNKGNFPGRFSGRQFSNSRSEMNVSTLELGDSALYLCASSDGTTQETQYFGPGTRLLVL.

This clonotype came up many times. The V and J genes are TRBV5-1 and TRBJ2-5; D gene ambiguous. The CDR3 consists of 13 residues. CDR1 and CDR2 from the germline V gene are SGHRS and YFSETQ. Trimming took off 1 base at V and 5 bases at J, with 9 bases between the two ends. CDR3 nucleotides: TGCGCCAGCAGCTTGAACGGCCCCGAGACCCAGTACTTC. This sequence encodes CASSLNGPETQYF.

To note about this clonotype: Since a much larger clone is just one base distant, this may be a read error. The conserved phenylalanine or tryptophan is not found at the CDR3 terminus, so this likely reflects a read error. The chain recombines TRBV20-1 with TRBJ2-1, with 10 bases that match TRBD2. This CDR3 comprises 13 residues. Germline CDR1 and CDR2: DFQATT and SNEGSKA (reference sequence). V trimming: 6 bases; J trimming: 3 bases; junction bases outside the gene matches: 2. The CDR3 bases are TGCAGTGCCCTAGCGGGGGACTACAATGAGCAGTTCTCC. This encodes CSALAGDYNEQFS.

This clonotype was counted once. A much larger clone is a single base away; this may be a read error. The chain is built from TRBV7-9 and TRBJ2-5, with D unresolved. CDR1 is SEHNR, CDR2 FQNEAQ, per germline (reference sequence). The CDR3 consists of 13 residues. CDR3 in amino acids: CASSLDLEESQYF. The CDR3 coding sequence is TGTGCCAGCAGCTTAGATCTAGAAGAGAGCCAGTACTTC.

This clonotype was observed a handful of times. The gene calls are TRBV7-6 and TRBJ2-7; perhaps TRBD1 as D (6 bases). Trimming cost V 6 bases and J 4 bases, with 25 bases left between them. Germline loops: CDR1 SGHVS, CDR2 FNYEAQ. The CDR3 runs 17 residues. CDR3 residues: CASSPSVWAGRGYEQYF. Here the CDR3 DNA reads TGTGCCAGCAGTCCCTCGGTGTGGGCAGGAAGGGGGTACGAGCAGTACTTC.